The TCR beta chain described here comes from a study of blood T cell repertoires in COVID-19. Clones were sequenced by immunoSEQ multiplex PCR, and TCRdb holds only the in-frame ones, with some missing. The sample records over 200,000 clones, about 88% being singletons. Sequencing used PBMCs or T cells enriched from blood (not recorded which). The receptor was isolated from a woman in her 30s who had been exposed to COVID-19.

CDR3 loop: CATSDSGSGNTIYF. Written as DNA, the CDR3 is TGTGCCACCAGTGACTCAGGCTCTGGAAACACCATATATTTT. The V call is TRBV24-1, the J call TRBJ1-3; D is ambiguous. The V and J ends lost 4 bases and 0 bases respectively, with 6 bases between them. This CDR3 has 14 amino acids. Germline CDR1 KGHDR, CDR2 SFDVKD.